This TCR beta chain comes out of a study of shared clonotypes between healthy human individuals. For this clone: This sample includes further DNA sequences coding for the same CDR3.

V lost 6 bases, J lost 5 bases, and 6 bases stayed unmatched. This CDR3 comprises 13 residues. CDR1 is LNHDA and CDR2 is SQIVND in the germline V gene (reference sequence). Clones were sequenced by immunoSEQ multiplex PCR, and TCRdb holds only the in-frame ones, with some missing. The table lists under 2,500,000 clones, almost 96% of them singletons. The chain links TRBV19 to TRBJ2-5, with TRBD1 matching over 7 bases. The clonotype comes from a man between 18 and 35 years old in good health. Sequencing used naive CD4+ T cells sorted from blood. Subset meaning: CD45RA+ positively selected. The CDR3 protein is CASRKQGRETQYF. CDR3 DNA: TGTGCCAGTAGAAAACAGGGGCGGGAGACCCAGTACTTC.